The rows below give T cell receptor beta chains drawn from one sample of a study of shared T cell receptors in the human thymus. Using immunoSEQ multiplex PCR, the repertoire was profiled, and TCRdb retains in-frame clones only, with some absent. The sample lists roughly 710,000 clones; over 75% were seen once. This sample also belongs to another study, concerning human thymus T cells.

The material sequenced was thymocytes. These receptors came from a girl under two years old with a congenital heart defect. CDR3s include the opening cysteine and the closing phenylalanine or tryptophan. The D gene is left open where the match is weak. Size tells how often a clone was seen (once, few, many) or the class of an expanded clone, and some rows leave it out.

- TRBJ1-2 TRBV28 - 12 TGTGCCAGCATCACAGGTTCCTATGGCTACACCTTC CASITGSYGYTF
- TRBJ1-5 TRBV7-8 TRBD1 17 TGTGCCAGCAGGCAGGGGGCTGGGTTGTGCAGCAATCAGCCCCAGCATTTT CASRQGAGLCSNQPQHF
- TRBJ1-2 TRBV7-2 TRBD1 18 TGTGCCAGCAGCTTAGCCGGACAGGGGGTAGGGAAGCACTATGGCTACACCTTC CASSLAGQGVGKHYGYTF
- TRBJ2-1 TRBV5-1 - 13 TGCGCCAGCAGGCCCCCCGGGTACAATGAGCAGTTCTTC CASRPPGYNEQFF
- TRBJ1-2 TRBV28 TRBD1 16 TGTGCCAGCAGCCTGGACGGGACAGGGTTTAAAGATGGCTACACCTTC CASSLDGTGFKDGYTF
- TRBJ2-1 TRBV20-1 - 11 TGCAGTGCTAGAGAGGGGACAGAGCAGTTCTTC CSAREGTEQFF
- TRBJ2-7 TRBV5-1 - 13 TGCGCCAGCAGGGAGGGGAGCTCCTACGAGCAGTACTTC CASREGSSYEQYF
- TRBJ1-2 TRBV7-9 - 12 TGTGCCAGCAGCCCCCGGGACTACGGCTACACCTTC CASSPRDYGYTF
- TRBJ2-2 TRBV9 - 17 TGTGCCAGCAGCGTAGTTGATTTGGGACTGAACACCGGGGAGCTGTTTTTT CASSVVDLGLNTGELFF
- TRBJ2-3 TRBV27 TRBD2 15 TGTGCCAGCAGTAAACTAGCGGGAGGCACAGATACGCAGTATTTT CASSKLAGGTDTQYF
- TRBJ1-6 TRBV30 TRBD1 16 TGTGCCTGGAGCGACACCGGGACAGGGGAATCTTCACCCCTCCACTTT CAWSDTGTGESSPLHF
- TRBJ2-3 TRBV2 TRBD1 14 TGTGCCAGCATAGACAGGGGGGGCACAGATACGCAGTATTTT CASIDRGGTDTQYF
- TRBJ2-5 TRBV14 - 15 TGTGCCAGCAGCCAAGAGAGCGGGCGGGGAGAGACCCAGTACTTC CASSQESGRGETQYF
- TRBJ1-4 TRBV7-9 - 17 TGTGCCAGCAGCTTAGTAGGCGCGACCGGGGGGGTGGAAAAACTGTTTTTT CASSLVGATGGVEKLFF
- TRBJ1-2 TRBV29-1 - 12 TGCAGCGTCGTGAACAGGGAGTTCAGCTACACCTTC CSVVNREFSYTF
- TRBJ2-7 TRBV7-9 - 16 TGTGCCAGCAGCTTACTAGGACAGAAAGGAAATTACGAGCAGTACTTC CASSLLGQKGNYEQYF
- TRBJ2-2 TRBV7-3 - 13 TGTGCCAGCAGCCGAGACAGTGCCGGGGAGCTGTTTTTT CASSRDSAGELFF
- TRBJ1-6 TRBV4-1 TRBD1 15 TGCGCCAGCAGCCAAGAGGGGACAGGAGGATCACCCCTCCACTTT CASSQEGTGGSPLHF
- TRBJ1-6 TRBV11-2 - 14 TGTGCCAGCAGCTTCCCGTATCTGAATTCACCCCTCCACTTT CASSFPYLNSPLHF
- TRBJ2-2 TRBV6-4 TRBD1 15 TGTGCCAGCAGGGCGGGACAGGGATACACCGGGGAGCTGTTTTTT CASRAGQGYTGELFF
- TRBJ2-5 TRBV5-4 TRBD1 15 TGTGCCAGCAGCCCGATTCAGGGGGTCCAAGAGACCCAGTACTTC CASSPIQGVQETQYF
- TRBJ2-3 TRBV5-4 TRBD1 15 TGTGCCAGCAACTTGGGAACAGGGGGCGCAGATACGCAGTATTTT CASNLGTGGADTQYF
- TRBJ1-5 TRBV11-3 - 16 TGTGCCAGCAGCCAACAGACAGCGGGCGGCAATCAGCCCCAGCATTTT CASSQQTAGGNQPQHF
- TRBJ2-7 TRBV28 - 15 TGTGCCAGCAGCCTGGGGGCGGGGGTTGTGGACGAGCAGTACTTC CASSLGAGVVDEQYF
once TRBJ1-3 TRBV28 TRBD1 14 TGTGCCAGCAGCCCGGAGGGGGCGAGAAACACCATATATTTT CASSPEGARNTIYF
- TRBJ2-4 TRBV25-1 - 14 TGTGCCAGCAGGGGCCCTCTAGCCAAAAACATTCAGTACTTC CASRGPLAKNIQYF
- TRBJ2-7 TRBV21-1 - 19 TGTGCCAGCAGCAAAGAGGGGACTAGCGGGGGGCCTTGCTCCTACGAGCAGTACTTC CASSKEGTSGGPCSYEQYF
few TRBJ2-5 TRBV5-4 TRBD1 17 TGTGCCAGCAGCCCCCCTCCCGAGGGACAGGAGCAAGAGACCCAGTACTTC CASSPPPEGQEQETQYF
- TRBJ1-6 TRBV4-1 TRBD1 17 TGCGCCAGCAGCCAAGAAGGTCCCGACAGGGAGAATTCACCCCTCCACTTT CASSQEGPDRENSPLHF
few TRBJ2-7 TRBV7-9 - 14 TGTGCCAGCAGCTTAAGAGAGGCAGGGGACGAGCAGTACTTC CASSLREAGDEQYF
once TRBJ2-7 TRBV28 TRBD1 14 TGTGCCAGCAACCCCCCAGGACAGGGTTACGAGCAGTACTTC CASNPPGQGYEQYF